The rows below give T cell receptor beta chains drawn from one sample of a study of siplizumab effects on memory and regulatory T cells. Sequenced by immunoSEQ multiplex PCR; TCRdb stores in-frame clones only, minus some. The profile covers approximately 100,000 clones, with roughly 91% appearing a single time and about 12% taken by the ten largest. Sequencing used non-Treg CD4+ T cells sorted from blood. The receptors were gathered from a human donor in good health. CDR3s include the opening cysteine and the closing phenylalanine or tryptophan.

V gene,J gene,CDR3 protein
TRBV5-1,TRBJ2-5,CASSPFRSQIPRETQYF
TRBV18,TRBJ2-2,CAAIKAGKTANTGELFF
TRBV9,TRBJ1-1,CASSERCHEAFF
TRBV9,TRBJ1-2,CASSRAGTGGEGYTF
TRBV28,TRBJ1-5,CASSLLGTGNQPQHF
TRBV18,TRBJ2-3,CASSTGGTDTQYF
TRBV2,TRBJ1-4,CASTDPGETNEKLFF
TRBV11-3,TRBJ2-6,CASSPGSSGANVLTF
TRBV28,TRBJ2-3,CASSLLAQTDTQYF
TRBV27,TRBJ1-2,CASSPGVGANYGYTF
TRBV7-2,TRBJ1-3,CASSPGGGGNTIYF
TRBV29-1,TRBJ1-4,CSVRGRGNEKLFF
TRBV7-9,TRBJ1-1,CASGNTEAFF
TRBV19,TRBJ2-5,CASSIGGGRKIRETQYF
TRBV12-5,TRBJ2-3,CASRTSTDTQYF
TRBV6-6,TRBJ2-7,CASELQTSGSLGQYF
TRBV6-1,TRBJ2-3,CASKQTYTDTQYF
TRBV11-2,TRBJ1-2,CASSSYTSPGRGSGYTF
TRBV5-1,TRBJ1-3,CASSPDMISGNTIYF
TRBV11-2,TRBJ1-1,CASSHPGRMNTEAFF
TRBV19,TRBJ2-1,CASSIEAGVYNEQFF
TRBV11-2,TRBJ2-1,CASSPLRGSGYNEQFF
TRBV4-1,TRBJ1-3,CASSQPNRGSGNTIYF
TRBV6-5,TRBJ2-3,CASWRVSTDTQYF
TRBV6-1,TRBJ2-5,CASSERMGAAQYF
TRBV19,TRBJ1-1,CASSIVADGTEAFF